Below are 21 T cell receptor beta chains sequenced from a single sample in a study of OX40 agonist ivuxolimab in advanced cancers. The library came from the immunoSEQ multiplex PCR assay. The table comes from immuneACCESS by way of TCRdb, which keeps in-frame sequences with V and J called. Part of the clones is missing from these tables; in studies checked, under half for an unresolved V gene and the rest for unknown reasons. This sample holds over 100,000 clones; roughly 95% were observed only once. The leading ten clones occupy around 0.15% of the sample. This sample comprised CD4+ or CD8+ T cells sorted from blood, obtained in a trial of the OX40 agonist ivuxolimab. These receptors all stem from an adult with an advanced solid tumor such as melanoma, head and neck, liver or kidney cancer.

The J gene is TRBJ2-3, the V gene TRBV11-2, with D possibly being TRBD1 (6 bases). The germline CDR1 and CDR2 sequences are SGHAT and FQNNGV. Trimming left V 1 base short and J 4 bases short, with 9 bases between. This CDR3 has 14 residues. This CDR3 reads CASSLGRGADTQYF. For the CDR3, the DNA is TGTGCCAGCAGCTTAGGCAGGGGAGCAGATACGCAGTATTTT.

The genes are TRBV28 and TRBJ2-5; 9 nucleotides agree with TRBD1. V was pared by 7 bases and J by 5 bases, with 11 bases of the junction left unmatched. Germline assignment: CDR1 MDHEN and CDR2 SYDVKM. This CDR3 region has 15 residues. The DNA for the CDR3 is TGTGCCAGCAATCCATTACAGGGGGCATGGGAGACCCAGTACTTC. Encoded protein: CASNPLQGAWETQYF. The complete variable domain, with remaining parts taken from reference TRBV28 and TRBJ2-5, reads DVKVTQSSRYLVKRTGEKVFLECVQDMDHENMFWYRQDPGLGLRLIYFSYDVKMKEKGDIPEGYSVSREKKERFSLILESASTNQTSMYLCASNPLQGAWETQYFGPGTRLLVL.

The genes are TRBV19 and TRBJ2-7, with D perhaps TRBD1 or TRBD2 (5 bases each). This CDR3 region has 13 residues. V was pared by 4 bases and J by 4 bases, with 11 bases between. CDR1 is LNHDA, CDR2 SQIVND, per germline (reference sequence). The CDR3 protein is CASSRGRGYEQYF. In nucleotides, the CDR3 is TGTGCCAGTAGTAGGGGGAGAGGGTACGAGCAGTACTTC.

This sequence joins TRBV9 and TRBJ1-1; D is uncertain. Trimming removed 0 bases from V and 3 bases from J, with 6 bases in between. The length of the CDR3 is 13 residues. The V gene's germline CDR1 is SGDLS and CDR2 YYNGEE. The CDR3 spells CASSVEADTEAFF. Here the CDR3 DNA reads TGTGCCAGCAGCGTAGAGGCGGACACTGAAGCTTTCTTT.

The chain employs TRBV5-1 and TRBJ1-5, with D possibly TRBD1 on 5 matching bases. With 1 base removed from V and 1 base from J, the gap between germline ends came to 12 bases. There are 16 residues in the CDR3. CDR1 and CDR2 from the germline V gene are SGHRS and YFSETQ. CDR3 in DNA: TGCGCCAGCAGCTTGTGGGGCATTGAAAGCAATCAGCCCCAGCATTTT. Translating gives CASSLWGIESNQPQHF.

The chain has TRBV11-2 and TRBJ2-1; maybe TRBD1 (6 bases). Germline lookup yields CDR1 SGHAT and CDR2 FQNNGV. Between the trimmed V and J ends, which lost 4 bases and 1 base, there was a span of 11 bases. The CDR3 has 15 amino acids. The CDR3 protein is CASSSTGLSYNEQFF. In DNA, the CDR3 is TGTGCCAGCAGCTCTACAGGGCTATCCTACAATGAGCAGTTCTTC.

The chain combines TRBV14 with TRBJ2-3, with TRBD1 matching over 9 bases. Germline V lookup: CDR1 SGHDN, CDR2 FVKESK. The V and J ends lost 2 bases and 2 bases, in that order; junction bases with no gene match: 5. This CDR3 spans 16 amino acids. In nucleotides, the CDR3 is TGTGCCAGCAGCCAATACAGGGGGCTTAACACAGATACGCAGTATTTT. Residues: CASSQYRGLNTDTQYF.

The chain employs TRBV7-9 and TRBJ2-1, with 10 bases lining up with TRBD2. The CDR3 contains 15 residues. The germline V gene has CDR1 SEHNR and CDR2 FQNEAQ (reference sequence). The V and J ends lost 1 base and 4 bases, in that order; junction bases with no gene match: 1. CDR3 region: CASSLVLAGYNEQFF. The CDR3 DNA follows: TGTGCCAGCAGCTTAGTACTAGCGGGATACAATGAGCAGTTCTTC.

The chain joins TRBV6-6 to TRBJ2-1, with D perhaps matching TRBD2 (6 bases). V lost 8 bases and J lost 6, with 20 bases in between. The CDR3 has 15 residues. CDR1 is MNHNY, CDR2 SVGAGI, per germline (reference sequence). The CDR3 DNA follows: TGTGCCAGCGGATCATCGGGGGAGACGCTCAATGAGCAGTTCTTC. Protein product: CASGSSGETLNEQFF.

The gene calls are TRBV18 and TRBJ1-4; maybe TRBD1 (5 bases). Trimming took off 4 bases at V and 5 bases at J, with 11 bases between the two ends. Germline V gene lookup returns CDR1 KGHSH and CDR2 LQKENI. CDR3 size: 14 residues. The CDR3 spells CASSLGTVNEKLFF. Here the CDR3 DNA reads TGTGCCAGCTCACTAGGGACGGTGAATGAAAAACTGTTTTTT.

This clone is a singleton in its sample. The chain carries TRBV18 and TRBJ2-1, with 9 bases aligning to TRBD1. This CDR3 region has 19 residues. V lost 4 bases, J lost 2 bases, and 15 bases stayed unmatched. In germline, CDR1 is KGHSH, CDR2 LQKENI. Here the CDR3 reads CASSHRGRGQKRTYNEQFF. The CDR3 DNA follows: TGTGCCAGCTCACACAGGGGGCGGGGACAGAAGCGCACCTACAATGAGCAGTTCTTC.

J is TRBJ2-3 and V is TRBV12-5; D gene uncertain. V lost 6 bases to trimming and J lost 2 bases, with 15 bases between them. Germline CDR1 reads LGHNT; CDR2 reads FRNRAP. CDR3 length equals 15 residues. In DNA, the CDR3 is TGTGCTAGTGGCCTTGGCCTGGCAGACACAGATACGCAGTATTTT. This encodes CASGLGLADTDTQYF.

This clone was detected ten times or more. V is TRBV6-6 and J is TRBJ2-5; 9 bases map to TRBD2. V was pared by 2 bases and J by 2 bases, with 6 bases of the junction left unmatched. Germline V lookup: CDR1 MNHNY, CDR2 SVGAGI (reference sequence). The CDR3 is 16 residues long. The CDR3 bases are TGTGCCAGCAGTTACCCCACGACTAGCGGACAAGAGACCCAGTACTTC. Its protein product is CASSYPTTSGQETQYF.

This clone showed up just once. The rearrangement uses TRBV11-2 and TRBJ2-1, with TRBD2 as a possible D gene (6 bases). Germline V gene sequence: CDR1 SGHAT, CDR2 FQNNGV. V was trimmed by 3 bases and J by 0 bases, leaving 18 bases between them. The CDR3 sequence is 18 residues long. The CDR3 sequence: CASSFRGSGSSSYNEQFF. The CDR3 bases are TGTGCCAGCAGCTTTCGAGGTAGCGGATCGAGCTCCTACAATGAGCAGTTCTTC.

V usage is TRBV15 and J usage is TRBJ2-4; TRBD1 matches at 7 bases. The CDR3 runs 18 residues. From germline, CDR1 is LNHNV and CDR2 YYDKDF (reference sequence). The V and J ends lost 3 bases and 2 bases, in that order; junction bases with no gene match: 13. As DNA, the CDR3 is TGTGCCACCAGCAGCCAGCTCGGGACAGCAACAACCAAAAACATTCAGTACTTC. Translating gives CATSSQLGTATTKNIQYF.

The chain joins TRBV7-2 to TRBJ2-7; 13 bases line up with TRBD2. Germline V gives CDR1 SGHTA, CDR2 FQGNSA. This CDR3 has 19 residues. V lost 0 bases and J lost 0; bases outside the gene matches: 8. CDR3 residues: CASSLALGLAGRSSYEQYF. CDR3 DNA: TGTGCCAGCAGCTTAGCGCTGGGACTAGCGGGGCGTAGCTCCTACGAGCAGTACTTC.

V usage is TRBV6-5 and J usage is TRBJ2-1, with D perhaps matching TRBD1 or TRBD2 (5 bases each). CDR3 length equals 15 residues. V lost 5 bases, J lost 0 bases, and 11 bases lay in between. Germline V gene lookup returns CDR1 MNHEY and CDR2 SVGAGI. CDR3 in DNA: TGTGCCAGCAGTGGGGACCGGAGCTCCTACAATGAGCAGTTCTTC. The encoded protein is CASSGDRSSYNEQFF.

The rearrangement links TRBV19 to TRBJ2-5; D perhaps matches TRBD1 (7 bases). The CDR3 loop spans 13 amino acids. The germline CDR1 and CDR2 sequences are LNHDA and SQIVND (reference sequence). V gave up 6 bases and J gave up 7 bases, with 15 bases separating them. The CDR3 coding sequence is TGTGCCAGTAGACCCGGACAGGAGGGGACCCAGTACTTC. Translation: CASRPGQEGTQYF.

The CDR3 loop reads CASSQGGSGETQYF. The CDR3 nucleotides are TGTGCCAGCAGCCAAGGGGGGTCGGGGGAGACCCAGTACTTC. The chain recombines TRBV4-2 with TRBJ2-5; D may correspond to TRBD1 or TRBD2 (5 bases each). Germline V gene lookup returns CDR1 LGHNA and CDR2 YNFKEQ. The V and J ends lost 1 base and 5 bases respectively, with 11 bases between them. The CDR3 sequence is 14 residues long.

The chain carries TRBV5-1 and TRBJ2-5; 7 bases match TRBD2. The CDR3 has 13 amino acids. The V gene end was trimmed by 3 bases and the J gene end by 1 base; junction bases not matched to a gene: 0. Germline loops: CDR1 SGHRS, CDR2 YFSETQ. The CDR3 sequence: CASSWGGQETQYF. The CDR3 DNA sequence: TGCGCCAGCAGCTGGGGGGGCCAAGAGACCCAGTACTTC. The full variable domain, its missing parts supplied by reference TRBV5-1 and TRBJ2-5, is KAGVTQTPRYLIKTRGQQVTLSCSPISGHRSVSWYQQTPGQGLQFLFEYFSETQRNKGNFPGRFSGRQFSNSRSEMNVSTLELGDSALYLCASSWGGQETQYFGPGTRLLVL.

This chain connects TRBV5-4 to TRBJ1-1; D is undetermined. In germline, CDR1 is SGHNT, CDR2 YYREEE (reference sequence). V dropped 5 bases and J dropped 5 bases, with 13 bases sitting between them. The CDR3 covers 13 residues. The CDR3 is CASRYQPRTEAFF. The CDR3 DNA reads TGTGCCAGCAGATACCAACCCAGAACTGAAGCTTTCTTT.